What follows are 30 T cell receptor beta chains derived from one specimen sequenced in a study of early stage breast cancer tumors. The repertoire was sequenced with immunoSEQ multiplex PCR; TCRdb's copy has only in-frame clones and lacks some. There are about 28,000 clones in the sample; roughly four fifths occur only once, and under 5.5% lies in the top ten. The sequenced sample consisted of blood. Receptor source: a person aged 40 to 49 with breast cancer.

The genes are TRBV12-5 and TRBJ2-7; D gene uncertain. The V end lost 5 bases, the J end lost 2 bases, and 19 bases lay between the germline ends. CDR1 is LGHNT and CDR2 is FRNRAP in the germline V gene. This CDR3 contains 16 residues. The DNA for the CDR3 is TGTGCTAGTGGTCCCCGTGCTGACTTCGCTACCTACGAGCAGTACTTC. This translates into CASGPRADFATYEQYF.

The chain carries TRBV9 and TRBJ2-7; D possibly corresponds to TRBD1 (6 bases). The CDR3 runs to 15 residues. The V end lost 0 bases, the J end lost 0 bases, and 10 bases lay between the germline ends. Germline V lookup: CDR1 SGDLS, CDR2 YYNGEE. In DNA, the CDR3 is TGTGCCAGCAGCGTAGGTCGCAGGGGCTCCTACGAGCAGTACTTC. Protein: CASSVGRRGSYEQYF.

This clone has more than one count but fewer than ten. This chain links TRBV29-1 with TRBJ1-2; D not resolved. This CDR3 is 13 amino acids long. The ends were cut back, 5 bases at V and 2 bases at J, with 12 bases in the middle. Germline CDR1 and CDR2: SQVTM and ANQGSEA. The CDR3 is CSVNVGGNYGYTF. In DNA, the CDR3 is TGCAGCGTTAATGTAGGAGGGAACTATGGCTACACCTTC.

V gene TRBV10-3 combines with J gene TRBJ2-1, with D possibly being TRBD2 (6 bases). V lost 0 bases and J lost 6, with 12 bases in between. The CDR3 totals 15 residues. Germline loops: CDR1 ENHRY, CDR2 SYGVKD. Here the CDR3 DNA reads TGTGCCATCAGTGAGTCGGTAAGGGGAGGCAATGAGCAGTTCTTC. Its translation: CAISESVRGGNEQFF.

This chain connects TRBV27 to TRBJ2-7; D unresolved. Germline CDR1 reads MNHEY; CDR2 reads SMNVEV (reference sequence). V gave up 5 bases and J gave up 2 bases, with 22 bases separating them. CDR3 size: 17 residues. The chain's CDR3 is CASSPNSDSLGAYEQYF. The CDR3 DNA follows: TGTGCCAGCAGTCCCAATTCCGACTCTCTTGGGGCCTACGAGCAGTACTTC.

The gene calls are TRBV4-3 and TRBJ2-1; D unresolved. V lost 0 bases to trimming and J lost 9 bases, with 12 bases between them. The CDR3 covers 14 residues. Germline CDR1 is LGHNA and CDR2 is YSLEER. Written as DNA, the CDR3 is TGCGCCAGCAGCCAAGAGGAACTTTTCGGTGAGCAGTTCTTC. Amino acid sequence: CASSQEELFGEQFF.

This clone was detected once. The chain recombines TRBV29-1 with TRBJ2-1, with D tentatively TRBD2 (7 bases). V was pared by 2 bases and J by 7 bases, with 21 bases between. Germline V gives CDR1 SQVTM, CDR2 ANQGSEA. The CDR3 extends over 16 amino acids. The chain's CDR3 is CSVETQAGRGGNEQFF. The CDR3 DNA follows: TGCAGCGTTGAAACCCAAGCGGGAAGAGGGGGGAATGAGCAGTTCTTC.

The CDR3 DNA reads as TGCGCCAGCAGCCCGGAGTGGGAGGGAGGTGAGCAGTTCTTC. This encodes CASSPEWEGGEQFF. The chain carries TRBV5-1 and TRBJ2-1, with TRBD2 matching 7 bases. In germline, CDR1 is SGHRS, CDR2 YFSETQ. Trimming cost V 4 bases and J 9 bases; bases outside gene matches: 10. The CDR3 has 14 residues.

This chain links TRBV11-2 with TRBJ2-3, with D possibly called TRBD1 or TRBD2 (5 bases each). CDR1 is SGHAT and CDR2 is FQNNGV in the germline V gene. The ends were cut back, 3 bases at V and 6 bases at J, with 7 bases in the middle. This CDR3 has 12 amino acids. The CDR3: CASSFWGDTQYF. Written as DNA, the CDR3 is TGTGCCAGCAGCTTTTGGGGGGATACGCAGTATTTT.

The chain combines TRBV4-1 with TRBJ2-1; tentative D call: TRBD2 (6 bases). Germline CDR1 reads MGHRA; CDR2 reads YSYEKL. The V end was cut by 1 base, the J end by 8 bases, with 12 bases between. The CDR3 has 14 amino acids. DNA for the CDR3: TGCGCCAGCAGCCAAGTTGGGAGGTTCGATGAGCAGTTCTTC. It yields the protein CASSQVGRFDEQFF.

The rearrangement links TRBV6-1 to TRBJ2-7; D is unclear. V was clipped by 4 bases and J by 3 bases, with 7 bases between them. This CDR3 spans 12 amino acids. Germline V CDR1 and CDR2: MNHNS, SASEGT. The CDR3 DNA sequence: TGTGCCAGCAGTGTATATGGCTACGAGCAGTACTTC. Protein sequence: CASSVYGYEQYF.

This clone was seen just once. This CDR3 reads CASPPPQGQDFGTPGNTIYF. In DNA form, the CDR3 reads TGTGCCAGCCCCCCGCCTCAGGGACAGGATTTCGGTACTCCTGGAAACACCATATATTTT. V usage is TRBV28 and J usage is TRBJ1-3; TRBD1 matches 8 bases. Germline assignment: CDR1 MDHEN and CDR2 SYDVKM. V was pared by 8 bases and J by 2 bases, with 23 bases of the junction left unmatched. This CDR3 has 20 residues.

This clone was observed a single time. The chain recombines TRBV28 with TRBJ1-2; D possibly corresponds to TRBD1 (5 bases). Per germline, CDR1 MDHEN and CDR2 SYDVKM. The CDR3 sequence is 16 residues long. V gave up 8 bases and J gave up 1 base, with 20 bases separating them. The chain's CDR3 is CASSRGGATLNYGYTF. In nucleotides, the CDR3 is TGTGCCAGCTCGCGGGGAGGGGCAACCCTTAACTATGGCTACACCTTC.

The chain uses TRBV7-9 and TRBJ2-1; TRBD2 agrees at 12 bases. Unmatched junction bases numbered 3, after V lost 2 bases and J lost 7 bases. Germline CDR1 reads SEHNR; CDR2 reads FQNEAQ (reference sequence). The CDR3 extends over 15 amino acids. This chain's CDR3 is CASSLTLAGGNEQFF. As DNA, the CDR3 is TGTGCCAGCAGCTTAACACTAGCGGGAGGTAATGAGCAGTTCTTC.

This sequence joins TRBV9 and TRBJ2-7, with 7 bases fitting TRBD2. CDR3 size: 15 residues. The junction had 5 bases not matched to a gene; V was cut back by 0 bases and J by 2 bases. From germline, CDR1 is SGDLS and CDR2 YYNGEE. This CDR3 is CASSVGGSGPYEQYF. CDR3 nucleotide sequence: TGTGCCAGCAGCGTAGGCGGGAGTGGTCCCTACGAGCAGTACTTC.

This clone was observed a handful of times. The gene calls are TRBV7-2 and TRBJ1-2; 9 positions match TRBD1. This CDR3 spans 18 amino acids. Germline trimming cut 1 base from V and 7 bases from J; bases unmatched to any gene: 16. Germline-derived CDR1 and CDR2 are SGHTA and FQGNSA. The CDR3 sequence is CASSLDRGQGLTGSGYTF. The DNA of the CDR3 is TGTGCCAGCAGCTTAGACCGGGGACAGGGTTTGACGGGTAGTGGCTACACCTTC.

The chain links TRBV5-6 to TRBJ2-7, with D uncertain. Germline CDR1 and CDR2: SGHDT and YYEEEE. The CDR3 runs 12 residues. Trimming pared 0 bases from V and 6 bases from J, leaving 7 bases between. The CDR3 loop reads CASSLGTTEQYF. The CDR3 nucleotides read TGTGCCAGCAGCTTGGGGACGACCGAGCAGTACTTC. The full variable domain, with the rest looked up from reference TRBV5-6 and TRBJ2-7, is DAGVTQSPTHLIKTRGQQVTLRCSPKSGHDTVSWYQQALGQGPQFIFQYYEEEERQRGNFPDRFSGHQFPNYSSELNVNALLLGDSALYLCASSLGTTEQYFGPGTRLTVT.

The V call is TRBV9, the J call TRBJ2-5; 9 bases agree with TRBD1. Germline CDR1 is SGDLS and CDR2 is YYNGEE. This CDR3 is built from 16 residues. The J segment lost 4 bases and the V segment lost 0 bases, leaving 7 bases of the junction unmatched. The DNA of the CDR3 is TGTGCCAGCAGCGTAGCCCCGGACAGGGGAGGAGAGACCCAGTACTTC. Its protein is CASSVAPDRGGETQYF. Drawing the rest from reference TRBV9 and TRBJ2-5, the complete variable domain is DSGVTQTPKHLITATGQRVTLRCSPRSGDLSVYWYQQSLDQGLQFLIQYYNGEERAKGNILERFSAQQFPDLHSELNLSSLELGDSALYFCASSVAPDRGGETQYFGPGTRLLVL.

The chain carries TRBV5-8 and TRBJ2-5; TRBD2 matches at 13 bases. V lost 1 base, J lost 4 bases, and 4 bases stayed unmatched. This CDR3 region has 16 residues. Germline values: CDR1 SGHTS, CDR2 YDEGEE. Here the CDR3 DNA reads TGTGCCAGCAGCTTGCCACTAGCGGGAGGGGGAGAGACCCAGTACTTC. Encoded protein: CASSLPLAGGGETQYF.

This clone occurred once. The chain has TRBV4-3 and TRBJ2-6, with 7 bases matching TRBD1. CDR1 LGHNA and CDR2 YSLEER come from the germline V gene. There are 16 residues in the CDR3. The V gene end was trimmed by 2 bases and the J gene end by 1 base; junction bases not matched to a gene: 2. CDR3 DNA sequence: TGCGCCAGCAGCCAAACGACAGGGTCTGGGGCCAACGTCCTGACTTTC. Amino acid sequence: CASSQTTGSGANVLTF.

The chain carries TRBV5-1 and TRBJ1-4, with 7 bases that match TRBD1. The CDR3 length is 14 residues. The germline V gene encodes CDR1 SGHRS and CDR2 YFSETQ. Losses at the gene ends were 4 bases for V and 7 bases for J; bases not matched to a gene: 7. The CDR3 sequence is CASSPGQRGEKLFF. The CDR3 region has the DNA TGCGCCAGCAGCCCGGGACAGCGCGGTGAAAAACTGTTTTTT.

V and J are TRBV11-2 and TRBJ2-1, with 13 bases that match TRBD2. Germline trimming cut 2 bases from V and 7 bases from J; bases unmatched to any gene: 5. The CDR3 covers 16 residues. From germline, CDR1 is SGHAT and CDR2 FQNNGV. CDR3 nucleotide sequence: TGTGCCAGCAGCTTAACTAGCGGGAGGGCAGTGAATGAGCAGTTCTTC. Protein: CASSLTSGRAVNEQFF.

The V call is TRBV2, the J call TRBJ1-2, with TRBD1 identical over 10 bases. This CDR3 spans 15 amino acids. J lost 4 bases, V lost 5 bases, and 7 bases had no gene match. In germline, CDR1 is SNHLY, CDR2 FYNNEI. CDR3 sequence reads: CASSPDRGRIYGYTF. CDR3 DNA: TGTGCCAGCAGTCCCGACAGGGGGCGCATCTATGGCTACACCTTC.

The rearrangement links TRBV15 to TRBJ2-1; possible D gene TRBD1, 5 bases. The CDR3 is made up of 14 amino acids. CDR1 and CDR2 (germline): LNHNV, YYDKDF (reference sequence). The V gene lost 4 bases and the J gene lost 3 bases, with 10 bases spanning the gap. CDR3 sequence (DNA): TGTGCCACCAGCAAGGGGCAATTCTACAATGAGCAGTTCTTC. Its protein product is CATSKGQFYNEQFF.

The rearrangement joins TRBV21-1 to TRBJ2-7; the D segment call TRBD2 is taken from the table without a DNA check. TRBV21-1 constitutes a pseudogene. The CDR3 totals 16 residues. This CDR3 is CASSKASHQRTYEQYF. CDR3 bases: TGTGCCAGCAGCAAAGCCTCTCACCAGCGGACGTACGAGCAGTACTTC.

The J gene is TRBJ2-7, the V gene TRBV6-1; 7 bases are shared with TRBD2. Germline CDR1 and CDR2: MNHNS and SASEGT. Trimming removed 3 bases from V and 5 bases from J; junction bases left unmatched: 13. CDR3 length: 16 amino acids. The CDR3 bases are TGTGCCAGCAGTGAGGAATTCCGGGAGGCGGACCACGAGCAGTACTTC. Its protein product is CASSEEFREADHEQYF.

The rearrangement links TRBV13 to TRBJ1-1; perhaps TRBD1 as D (6 bases). Between the trimmed V and J ends, which lost 5 bases and 8 bases, there was a span of 21 bases. CDR3 size: 15 residues. CDR1 is PRHDT, CDR2 FYEKMQ, per germline (reference sequence). Here the CDR3 DNA reads TGTGCCAGCAGCCCAACCTATAGGCAGGGGACCGAAGCTTTCTTT. Protein sequence: CASSPTYRQGTEAFF.

The chain uses TRBV30 and TRBJ1-5, with D possibly matching TRBD1 (5 bases). This CDR3 comprises 15 residues. Trimming left V 4 bases short and J 2 bases short, with 15 bases between. Germline V gene data show CDR1 as GTSNPN and CDR2 as SVGIG (reference sequence). CDR3 residues: CAWTSGGDGNQPQHF. The CDR3 nucleotides are TGTGCCTGGACTAGTGGAGGGGACGGCAATCAGCCCCAGCATTTT.

The chain combines TRBV7-3 with TRBJ2-1; 7 nucleotides align to TRBD1. The ends lost 5 bases at V and 9 bases at J; junction bases unmatched: 7. The CDR3 covers 13 residues. Germline CDR1 is SGHTA and CDR2 is FQGTGA. In DNA form, the CDR3 reads TGTGCCAGCAGCCTCCAGGGGGACCGTGAGCAGTTCTTC. This encodes CASSLQGDREQFF.

The CDR3 is CASSLSLGGGETQYF. CDR3 DNA sequence: TGTGCCAGCAGTTTATCATTGGGGGGCGGAGAGACCCAGTACTTC. The chain combines TRBV27 with TRBJ2-5; the D call may be TRBD1 or TRBD2 (6 bases each). Germline lookup yields CDR1 MNHEY and CDR2 SMNVEV (reference sequence). This CDR3 has 15 amino acids. V dropped 0 bases and J dropped 4 bases, with 12 bases sitting between them.